This entry concerns a single TCR beta chain. Its antigen has not been determined. Per-base qualities were not stored, and no clone one base away is much larger. TCR repertoires of sorted CD4+ and CD8+ blood T cells from severe aplastic anemia patients and healthy subjects were deep-sequenced in the study. Ficoll-Paque density gradient centrifugation was used to isolate peripheral blood mononuclear cells. CD4+ and CD8+ T cells were sorted by FACS or magnetic beads before DNA extraction. This specimen belongs to a study of CD8+CD57+ T cells in acquired aplastic anemia (dated by TCRdb to 2016 to 2019). Some background on the complete study: Extracted DNA from sorted CD4+ and CD8+ cells averaged about 2.9 ug, ranging from about 0.18 to 27.4 ug. Mean read counts for healthy donor samples were 10 million to 10.8 million for CD4+ cells and 11.0 million for CD8+ cells.

V is cut back by 8 bases and J by 2 bases, with 2 bases in the junction unmatched. Taken from cysteine to phenylalanine, the CDR3 has 12 residues. This entry keeps only the CDR3 DNA: 36 bases, framed from base 1. The germline V gene (reference sequence) sets CDR1 to SEHNR and CDR2 to FQNEAQ. The full study reports these points: About 29 CD8+ CDR3 sequences were found to be shared between patients and controls, but these sequences appeared to be highly expressed in patients and within the immunodominant clones of the patients. No significant difference in CD8+ Simpson's diversity was found between patients and healthy controls (P=0.060).

Genomic DNA was used as template for profiling of TCR beta VDJ combinations and CDR3 sequences. An Illumina HiSeq 2000 was used for TCR repertoire sequencing. In the source study's methods: TRBV/TRBJ rearrangement plots, CDR3 size and DJ length profiles, and Simpson's diversity index were used to assess repertoires. Whichever DNA sequence was most abundant in the deep sequencing data was defined as the immunodominant clone. CDR3 amino acid sequences were screened for sharing across subjects and compared with published repertoires and the VDJdb database. The public sequencing data were trimmed at Q25 with fastp and processed into clonotypes with MiXCR by TCRdb, which kept only in-frame beta chains. Merged by CDR3 protein, the rows form single entries marked with the most common genes and DNA. In this record, the V and J calls reflect TCRdb's handling and not the investigators' own analysis. The sample table contains more than 150,000 distinct CDR3 sequences; only one count was recorded for around half of them. Approximately 2.9% of the sample is held by the ten biggest clonotypes.

The chain is assembled from TRBV7-9 and TRBJ1-2; 7 nucleotides in the junction match TRBD1. The specimen was sorted CD4+, CD8+, or CD8+CD57+ T cells (not recorded which) from PBMCs. This TCR was sampled from a human donor in good health. The CDR3 corresponds to CASGTVNYGYTF. The sequenced DNA: TGTGCCAGCGGGACAGTAAACTATGGCTACACCTTC.